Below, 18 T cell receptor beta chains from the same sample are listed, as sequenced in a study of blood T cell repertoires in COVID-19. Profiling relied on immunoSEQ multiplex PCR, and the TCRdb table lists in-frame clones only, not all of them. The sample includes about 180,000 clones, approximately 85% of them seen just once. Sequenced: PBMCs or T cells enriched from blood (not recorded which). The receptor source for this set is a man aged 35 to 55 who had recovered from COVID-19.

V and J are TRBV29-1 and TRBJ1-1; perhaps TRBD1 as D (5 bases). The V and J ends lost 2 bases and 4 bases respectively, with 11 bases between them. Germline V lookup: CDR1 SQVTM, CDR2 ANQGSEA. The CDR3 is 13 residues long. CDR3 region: CSVEIGGGTEAFF. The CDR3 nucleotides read TGCAGCGTTGAAATCGGGGGAGGCACTGAAGCTTTCTTT.

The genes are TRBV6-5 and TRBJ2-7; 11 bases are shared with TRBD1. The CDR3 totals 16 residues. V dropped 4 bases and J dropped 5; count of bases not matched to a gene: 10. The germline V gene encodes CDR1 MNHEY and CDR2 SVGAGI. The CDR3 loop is CASSSTGTGGLHEQYF. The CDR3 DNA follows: TGTGCCAGCAGTTCTACCGGGACAGGGGGGCTGCACGAGCAGTACTTC.

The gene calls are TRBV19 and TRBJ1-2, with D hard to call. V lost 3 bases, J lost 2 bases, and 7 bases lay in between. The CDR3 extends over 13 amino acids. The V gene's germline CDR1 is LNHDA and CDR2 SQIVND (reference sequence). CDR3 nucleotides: TGTGCCAGTAGTATGGGCAGAAACTATGGCTACACCTTC. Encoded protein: CASSMGRNYGYTF.

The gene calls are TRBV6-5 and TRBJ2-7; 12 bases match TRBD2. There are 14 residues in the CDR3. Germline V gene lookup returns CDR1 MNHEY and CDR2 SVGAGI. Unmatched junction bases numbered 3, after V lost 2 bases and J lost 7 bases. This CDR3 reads CASSYLAGGIEQYF. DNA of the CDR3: TGTGCCAGCAGTTACCTAGCGGGAGGGATAGAGCAGTACTTC.

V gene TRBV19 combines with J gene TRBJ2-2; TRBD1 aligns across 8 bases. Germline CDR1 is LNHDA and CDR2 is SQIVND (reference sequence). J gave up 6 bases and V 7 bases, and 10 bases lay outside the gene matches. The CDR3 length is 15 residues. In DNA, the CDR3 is TGTGCCAGTATTTCCGCTAGCAGGGGGCCCGGGGAGCTGTTTTTT. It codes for CASISASRGPGELFF.

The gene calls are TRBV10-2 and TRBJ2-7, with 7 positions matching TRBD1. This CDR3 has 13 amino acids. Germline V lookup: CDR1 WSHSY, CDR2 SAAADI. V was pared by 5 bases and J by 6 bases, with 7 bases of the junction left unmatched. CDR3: CASSPTGDGEQYF. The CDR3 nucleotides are TGCGCCAGCAGTCCCACAGGGGATGGCGAGCAGTACTTC.

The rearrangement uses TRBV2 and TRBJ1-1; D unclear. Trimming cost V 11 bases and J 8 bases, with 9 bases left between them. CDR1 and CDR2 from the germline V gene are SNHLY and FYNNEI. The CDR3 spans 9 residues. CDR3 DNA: TGTGCCTGGAGAGAAGAAGCTTTCTTT. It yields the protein CAWREEAFF.

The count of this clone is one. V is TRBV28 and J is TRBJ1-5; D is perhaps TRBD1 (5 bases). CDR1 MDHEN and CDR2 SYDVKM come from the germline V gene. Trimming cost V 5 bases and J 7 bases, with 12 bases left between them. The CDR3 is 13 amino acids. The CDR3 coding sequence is TGTGCCAGCAGTACTCAGGGAAAACAGCCCCAGCATTTT. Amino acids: CASSTQGKQPQHF.

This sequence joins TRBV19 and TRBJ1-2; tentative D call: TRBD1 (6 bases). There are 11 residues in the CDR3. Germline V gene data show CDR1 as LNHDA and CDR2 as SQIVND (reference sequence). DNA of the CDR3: TGTGCGGCAGGGGAAATCTATGGCTACACCTTC. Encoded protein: CAAGEIYGYTF.

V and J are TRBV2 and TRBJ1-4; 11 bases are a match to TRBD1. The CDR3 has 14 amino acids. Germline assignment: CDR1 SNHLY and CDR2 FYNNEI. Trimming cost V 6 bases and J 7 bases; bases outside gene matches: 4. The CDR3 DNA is TGTGCCAGCAGCCCCGGGACAGGGGGTGAAAAACTGTTTTTT. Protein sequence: CASSPGTGGEKLFF.

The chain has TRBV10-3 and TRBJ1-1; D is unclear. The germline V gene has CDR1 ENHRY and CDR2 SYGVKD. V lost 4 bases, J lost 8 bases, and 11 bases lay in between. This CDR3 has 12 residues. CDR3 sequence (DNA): TGTGCCATCAGTGGCGGGTACCGGGAAGCTTTCTTT. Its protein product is CAISGGYREAFF.

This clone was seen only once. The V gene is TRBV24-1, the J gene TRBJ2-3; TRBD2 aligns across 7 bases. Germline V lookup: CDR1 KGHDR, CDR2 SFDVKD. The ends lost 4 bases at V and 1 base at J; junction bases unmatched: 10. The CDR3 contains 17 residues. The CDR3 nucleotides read TGTGCCACCAGTGACCACGGGGGGAGGGGACGCACAGATACGCAGTATTTT. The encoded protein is CATSDHGGRGRTDTQYF.

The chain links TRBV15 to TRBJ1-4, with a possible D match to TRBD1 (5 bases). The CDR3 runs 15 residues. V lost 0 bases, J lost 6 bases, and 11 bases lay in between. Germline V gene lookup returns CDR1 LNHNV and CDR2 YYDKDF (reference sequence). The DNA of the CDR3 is TGTGCCACCAGCAGAGACGGGAGAGGGGATGAAAAACTGTTTTTT. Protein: CATSRDGRGDEKLFF.

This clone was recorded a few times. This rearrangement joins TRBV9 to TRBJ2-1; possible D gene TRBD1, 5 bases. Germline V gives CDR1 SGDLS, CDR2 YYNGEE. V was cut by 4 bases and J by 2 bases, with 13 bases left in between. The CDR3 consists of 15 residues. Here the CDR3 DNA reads TGTGCCAGCAGCCCCCTAGGGGCGGCCTACAATGAGCAGTTCTTC. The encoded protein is CASSPLGAAYNEQFF. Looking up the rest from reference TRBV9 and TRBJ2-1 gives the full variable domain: DSGVTQTPKHLITATGQRVTLRCSPRSGDLSVYWYQQSLDQGLQFLIQYYNGEERAKGNILERFSAQQFPDLHSELNLSSLELGDSALYFCASSPLGAAYNEQFFGPGTRLTVL.

The CDR3 region has the DNA TGTGCCAGTATGGGACAGGGCAGGACTGAAGCTTTCTTT. It is translated as CASMGQGRTEAFF. V is TRBV19 and J is TRBJ1-1, with 9 bases matching TRBD1. Looked up from germline, CDR1 is LNHDA and CDR2 is SQIVND (reference sequence). With 7 bases clipped from V and 5 bases from J, the junction kept 5 bases outside the gene matches. The CDR3 is 13 residues long.

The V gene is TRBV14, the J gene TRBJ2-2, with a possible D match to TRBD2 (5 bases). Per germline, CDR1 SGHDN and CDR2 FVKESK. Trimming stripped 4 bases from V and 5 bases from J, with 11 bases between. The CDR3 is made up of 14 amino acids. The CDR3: CASSRGIGTGELFF. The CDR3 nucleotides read TGTGCCAGCAGCCGAGGGATTGGGACCGGGGAGCTGTTTTTT.

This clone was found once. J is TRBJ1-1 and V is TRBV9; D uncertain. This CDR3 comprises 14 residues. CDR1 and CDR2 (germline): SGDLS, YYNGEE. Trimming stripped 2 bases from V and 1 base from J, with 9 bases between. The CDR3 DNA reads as TGTGCCAGCAGCGTTCTAGACGAGAACACTGAAGCTTTCTTT. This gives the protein CASSVLDENTEAFF. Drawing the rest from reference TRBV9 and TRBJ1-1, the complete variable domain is DSGVTQTPKHLITATGQRVTLRCSPRSGDLSVYWYQQSLDQGLQFLIQYYNGEERAKGNILERFSAQQFPDLHSELNLSSLELGDSALYFCASSVLDENTEAFFGQGTRLTVV.

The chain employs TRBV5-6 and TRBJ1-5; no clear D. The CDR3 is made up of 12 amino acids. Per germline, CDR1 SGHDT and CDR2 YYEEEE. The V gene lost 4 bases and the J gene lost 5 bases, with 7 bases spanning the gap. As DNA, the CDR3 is TGTGCCAGCAGCGCCGGGGATCAGCCCCAGCATTTT. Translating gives CASSAGDQPQHF.